The rows below give T cell receptor beta chains drawn from one sample of a study of blood T cell repertoires in COVID-19. The protocol was immunoSEQ multiplex PCR, while the TCRdb copy is restricted to in-frame clones and leaves out a portion. The sample holds 31,000 or so clones, nearly 90% seen once. The specimen sequenced was peripheral blood. These receptors came from a man aged 60-69 years with active COVID-19. Both conserved end residues are part of each CDR3. A D gene is named only where the DNA matches it firmly.

j_gene	v_gene	d_gene	CDR3aa	CDR3nt
TRBJ1-2	TRBV11-2	TRBD1	CASSLTGTEGGYTF	TGTGCCAGCAGCTTGACCGGGACAGAAGGAGGCTACACCTTC
TRBJ2-3	TRBV5-6	TRBD1	CASSRQGAANTQYF	TGTGCCAGCAGCCGACAGGGGGCCGCAAATACGCAGTATTTT
TRBJ2-1	TRBV4-1	TRBD2	CASSQLPGLAGGEQFF	TGCGCCAGCAGCCAGCTTCCGGGACTAGCGGGAGGTGAGCAGTTCTTC
TRBJ1-2	TRBV28	TRBD1	CASSLTGYAYGYTF	TGTGCCAGCAGTTTGACAGGGTATGCCTATGGCTACACCTTC
TRBJ1-5	TRBV19	TRBD1	CASGDRGNQPQHF	TGTGCCAGTGGGGACAGGGGCAATCAGCCCCAGCATTTT
TRBJ2-7	TRBV27	TRBD2	CASSFSAGGYEQYF	TGTGCCAGCAGTTTTTCTGCGGGAGGCTACGAGCAGTACTTC
TRBJ2-5	TRBV7-2	NA	CASSLFGGAAQETQYF	TGTGCCAGCAGCTTATTTGGGGGCGCTGCCCAAGAGACCCAGTACTTC
TRBJ1-3	TRBV4-3	TRBD1	CASSQGQGASGNTIYF	TGCGCCAGCAGCCAAGGACAGGGGGCCTCTGGAAACACCATATATTTT
TRBJ2-3	TRBV3-1/TRBV3-2	NA	CASSLFEAAIPRTDTQYF	TGTGCCAGCAGCCTCTTCGAGGCGGCAATCCCCCGCACAGATACGCAGTATTTT
TRBJ2-1	TRBV5-1	NA	CASSIGRVGDEQFF	TGCGCCAGCAGCATCGGCAGGGTTGGGGATGAGCAGTTCTTC
TRBJ1-4	TRBV15	NA	CATSRGGRAGWGEKLFF	TGTGCCACCAGCAGGGGGGGAAGGGCCGGATGGGGTGAAAAACTGTTTTTT
TRBJ2-3	TRBV19	TRBD2	CASSIGEDSGGRDTQYF	TGTGCCAGTAGTATTGGGGAGGATAGCGGGGGCCGTGATACGCAGTATTTT
TRBJ1-1	TRBV12-5	TRBD1	CASDQQGSRTEAFF	TGTGCTAGTGATCAACAGGGGTCGAGGACTGAAGCTTTCTTT
TRBJ2-1	TRBV5-1	NA	CASGQTYHEQFF	TGCGCCAGCGGGCAAACTTATCACGAGCAGTTCTTC